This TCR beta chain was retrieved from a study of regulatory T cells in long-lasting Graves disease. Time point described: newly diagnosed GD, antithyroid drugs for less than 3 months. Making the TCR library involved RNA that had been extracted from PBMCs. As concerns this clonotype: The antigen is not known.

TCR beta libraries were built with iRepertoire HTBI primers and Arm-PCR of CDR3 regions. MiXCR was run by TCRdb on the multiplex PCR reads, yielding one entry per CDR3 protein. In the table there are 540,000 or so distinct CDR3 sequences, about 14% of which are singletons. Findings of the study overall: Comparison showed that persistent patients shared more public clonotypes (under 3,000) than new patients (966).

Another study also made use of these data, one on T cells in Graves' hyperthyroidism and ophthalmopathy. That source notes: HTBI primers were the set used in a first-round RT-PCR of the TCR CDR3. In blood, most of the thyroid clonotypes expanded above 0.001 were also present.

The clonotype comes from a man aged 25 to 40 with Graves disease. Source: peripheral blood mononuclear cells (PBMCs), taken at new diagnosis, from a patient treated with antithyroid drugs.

The CDR3 is CASGEGRAGETQYF. The CDR3, as DNA: TGCGCCAGCGGGGAGGGGAGGGCCGGGGAGACCCAGTACTTC. The J gene is TRBJ2-5, the V gene TRBV5-1; 7 positions match TRBD2. The germline V gene has CDR1 SGHRS and CDR2 YFSETQ. V trimming: 7 bases; J trimming: 5 bases; junction bases outside the gene matches: 11. CDR3 size: 14 residues.